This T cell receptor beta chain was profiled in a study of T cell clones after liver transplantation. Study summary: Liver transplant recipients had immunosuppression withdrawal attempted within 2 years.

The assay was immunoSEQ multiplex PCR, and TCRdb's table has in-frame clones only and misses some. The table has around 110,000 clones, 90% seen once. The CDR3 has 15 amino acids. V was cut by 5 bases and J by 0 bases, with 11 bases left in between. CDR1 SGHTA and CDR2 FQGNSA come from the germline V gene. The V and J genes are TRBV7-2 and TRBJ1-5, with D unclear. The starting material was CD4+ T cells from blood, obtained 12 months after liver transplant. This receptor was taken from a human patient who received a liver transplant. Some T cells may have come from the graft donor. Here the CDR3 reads CASSPTATSNQPQHF. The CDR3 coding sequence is TGTGCCAGCAGCCCCACGGCAACTAGCAATCAGCCCCAGCATTTT.